These T cell receptor beta chains were read from a single sample in a study of CD8+CD57+ T cells in acquired aplastic anemia. TCRdb re-called the reads through MiXCR, storing one row per CDR3 protein. The sample carries about 140,000 distinct CDR3 sequences, less than 45% recorded once. Input material: sorted CD4+, CD8+, or CD8+CD57+ T cells (not recorded which) from PBMCs. The receptors stem from a human donor in good health, serving as a control. The CDR3 runs from the conserved cysteine through the conserved F or W. D genes are given only for firm matches. A clone size is listed for some rows: how often the clone was seen (once, few, many), or a class if it is expanded.

.	TRBJ1-2	TRBV6-1	.	CASRLGNAGYTF	TGTGCCAGCAGATTGGGGAACGCCGGCTACACCTTC
many	TRBJ2-7	TRBV6-1	TRBD1	CASSGQGYEQYF	TGTGCCAGCTCAGGACAGGGGTACGAGCAGTACTTC
many	TRBJ2-1	TRBV12-3/TRBV12-4	.	CASSLRAIYNEQFF	TGTGCCAGCAGTTTGAGAGCGATCTACAATGAGCAGTTCTTC
few	TRBJ2-7	TRBV25-1	.	CASIYFRTASYEQYF	TGTGCCAGCATCTACTTTAGGACAGCCTCTTACGAGCAGTACTTC
.	TRBJ1-1	TRBV29-1	.	CSVVSLMNTEAFF	TGCAGCGTTGTATCGCTTATGAACACTGAAGCTTTCTTT
.	TRBJ1-1	TRBV20-1	.	CSARGPDTEAFF	TGCAGTGCTAGAGGCCCAGACACTGAAGCTTTCTTT
few	TRBJ1-4	TRBV7-8	.	CASSLTETPNEKLFF	TGTGCCAGCAGCTTGACCGAAACACCTAATGAAAAACTGTTTTTT
.	TRBJ1-6	TRBV5-1	.	CASNLGRQNSPLHF	TGCGCCAGCAACTTGGGGCGCCAAAATTCACCCCTCCACTTT
.	TRBJ2-7	TRBV11-2	TRBD1	CASSWDRGKGSYEQYF	TGTGCCAGCAGCTGGGACAGGGGCAAAGGGTCCTACGAGCAGTACTTC
.	TRBJ1-2	TRBV19	TRBD1	CASSPIRTGGKVGDGYTF	TGTGCCAGTAGTCCAATCCGGACAGGGGGGAAAGTTGGTGATGGCTACACCTTC
.	TRBJ1-2	TRBV6-2/TRBV6-3	TRBD1	CASSYSTGGSARFSDAGYTF	TGTGCCAGCAGTTACTCGACAGGGGGGTCCGCCAGGTTTTCCGACGCGGGCTACACCTTC
.	TRBJ1-4	TRBV7-6	.	CASSPQEYEKLFF	TGTGCCAGCAGCCCACAGGAGTATGAAAAACTGTTTTTT
many	TRBJ1-2	TRBV10-3	.	CAISEEGYGYTF	TGTGCCATCAGTGAGGAGGGCTATGGCTACACCTTC
.	TRBJ2-6	TRBV19	.	CATRASGANVLTF	TGTGCTACTCGGGCCTCTGGGGCCAACGTCCTGACTTTC
.	TRBJ2-1	TRBV10-2	TRBD2	CASSVSAGYYNEQFF	TGCGCCAGCAGTGTATCAGCGGGATACTACAATGAGCAGTTCTTC
.	TRBJ1-2	TRBV4-1	.	CASSQDLRGKVGYTF	TGCGCCAGCAGCCAAGATCTAAGGGGTAAAGTTGGCTACACCTTC
.	TRBJ2-3	TRBV24-1	TRBD1	CATSDLRGRGNTDTQYF	TGTGCCACCAGTGATTTGAGGGGCAGGGGGAACACAGATACGCAGTATTTT
many	TRBJ2-5	TRBV20-1	TRBD1	CSAPPGGLQETQYF	TGCAGTGCTCCCCCAGGGGGCCTCCAAGAGACCCAGTACTTC
many	TRBJ2-3	TRBV7-9	TRBD1	CASSDRDRGTDTQYF	TGTGCCAGCAGCGACCGGGACAGGGGAACAGATACGCAGTATTTT
.	TRBJ2-7	TRBV10-3	.	CAGQGGRGPTYEQYF	TGTGCCGGTCAAGGTGGAAGAGGGCCAACCTACGAGCAGTACTTC
many	TRBJ1-1	TRBV29-1	TRBD1	CSVNRGPTEAFF	TGCAGCGTGAACAGGGGGCCCACTGAAGCTTTCTTT
.	TRBJ1-1	TRBV10-1	TRBD1	CAISGGQALVNTEAFF	TGTGCCATCAGTGGGGGACAGGCCTTGGTGAACACTGAAGCTTTCTTT
.	TRBJ2-1	TRBV29-1	.	CSVPTNNEQFF	TGCAGCGTCCCAACTAACAATGAGCAGTTCTTC
many	TRBJ1-2	TRBV6-5	.	CASSYHRSDGYTF	TGTGCCAGCAGTTACCACAGGAGTGATGGCTACACCTTC
many	TRBJ1-6	TRBV6-6	.	CASSWSDAANSPLHF	TGTGCCAGCAGTTGGTCGGATGCAGCCAATTCACCCCTCCACTTT
many	TRBJ2-7	TRBV20-1	TRBD2	CSANRASGAYEQYF	TGCAGTGCTAATCGGGCTAGCGGGGCCTACGAGCAGTACTTC
.	TRBJ1-6	TRBV19	.	CASSIVRGSPLHF	TGTGCCAGTAGTATAGTAAGGGGTTCACCCCTCCACTTT
many	TRBJ2-7	TRBV9	.	CASSPKISGQTYEQYF	TGTGCCAGCAGCCCCAAGATAAGCGGGCAAACCTACGAGCAGTACTTC
.	TRBJ1-4	TRBV24-1	TRBD1	CATSDRGQGEKLFF	TGTGCCACCAGTGACCGGGGACAGGGGGAAAAACTGTTTTTT
.	TRBJ1-6	TRBV2	TRBD1	CASSEGTGNSPLHF	TGTGCCAGCAGTGAAGGGACAGGGAATTCACCCCTCCACTTT
.	TRBJ2-7	TRBV24-1	.	CVTSDLPGRDEQCF	TGTGTCACCAGTGATTTGCCAGGGAGAGACGAGCAGTGCTTC
many	TRBJ2-1	TRBV7-6	TRBD1	CASGGQGGNEQFF	TGTGCCAGCGGGGGACAGGGTGGCAATGAGCAGTTCTTC
many	TRBJ2-7	TRBV19	TRBD1	CASSSQGTAYEQYF	TGTGCCAGTAGTTCACAGGGGACGGCCTACGAGCAGTACTTC
many	TRBJ2-3	TRBV9	.	CASSARGPGISTDTQYF	TGTGCCAGCAGCGCGCGGGGGCCAGGGATTAGCACAGATACGCAGTATTTT
many	TRBJ2-7	TRBV7-2	.	CASSFLAGDSYEQYF	TGTGCCAGCAGCTTCCTGGCCGGGGACTCCTACGAGCAGTACTTC
.	TRBJ1-4	TRBV18	.	CASSPLRGDEKLFF	TGTGCCAGCTCACCACTGCGGGGGGATGAAAAACTGTTTTTT
.	TRBJ1-3	TRBV19	TRBD1	CASRDGQGIYF	TGTGCCAGTAGGGACGGACAGGGGATATATTTT
many	TRBJ2-7	TRBV6-1	TRBD2	CASLWASGNYEQYF	TGTGCCAGCTTGTGGGCTAGCGGGAACTACGAGCAGTACTTC
many	TRBJ2-3	TRBV5-1	TRBD2	CASSLNGGRSDTQYF	TGCGCCAGCAGCTTGAATGGCGGGAGATCGGATACGCAGTATTTT
.	TRBJ2-2	TRBV12-3/TRBV12-4	.	CATRRETNTGELFF	TGTGCCACCAGAAGGGAAACGAACACCGGGGAGCTGTTTTTT
few	TRBJ1-2	TRBV19	.	CASSTHRDSNYGYTF	TGTGCCAGTAGTACCCACAGAGACTCTAACTATGGCTACACCTTC
many	TRBJ2-7	TRBV5-8	TRBD2	CASSSTSGIPYF	TGTGCCAGCAGCTCGACTAGCGGGATTCCGTACTTC
many	TRBJ1-2	TRBV19	.	CASSIDRGYYGYTF	TGTGCCAGTAGTATAGACAGGGGCTACTATGGCTACACCTTC
many	TRBJ1-2	TRBV2	TRBD1	CASSVGTGGGYTF	TGTGCCAGCAGTGTCGGGACAGGAGGTGGCTACACCTTC
.	TRBJ1-3	TRBV25-1	TRBD1	CASSPGQGEGNTIYF	TGTGCCAGCAGCCCGGGACAGGGCGAAGGAAACACCATATATTTT
many	TRBJ1-6	TRBV9	.	CASSVDKGISPLHF	TGTGCCAGCAGCGTAGATAAAGGGATTTCACCCCTCCACTTT
.	TRBJ2-3	TRBV20-1	TRBD2	CSANQRGSTDTQYF	TGCAGTGCTAACCAGCGGGGGAGCACAGATACGCAGTATTTT
.	TRBJ2-5	TRBV19	TRBD1	CASSVQGVETQYF	TGTGCCAGTAGTGTACAGGGGGTCGAGACCCAGTACTTC
many	TRBJ1-1	TRBV11-3	.	CASSFRDEAFF	TGTGCCAGCAGCTTCCGGGACGAAGCTTTCTTT